This T cell receptor (beta chain) was sequenced in a study of immune characterization of retroperitoneal liposarcoma. One entry per CDR3 protein, called by TCRdb with MiXCR from the PCR reads. The sample includes roughly 9,800 distinct CDR3 sequences, approximately 24% of them seen just once. This CDR3 region has 13 residues. Germline V CDR1 and CDR2: LGHNT, FRNRAP. V lost 3 bases, J lost 9 bases, and 5 bases stayed unmatched. This receptor was obtained from a male donor with retroperitoneal liposarcoma. The sample was blood. The chain is built from TRBV12-5 and TRBJ2-4, with 7 bases that match TRBD2. CDR3 residues: CASGFLAGSIQYF. DNA for the CDR3: TGTGCTAGTGGTTTCTTAGCGGGTAGCATTCAGTACTTC.